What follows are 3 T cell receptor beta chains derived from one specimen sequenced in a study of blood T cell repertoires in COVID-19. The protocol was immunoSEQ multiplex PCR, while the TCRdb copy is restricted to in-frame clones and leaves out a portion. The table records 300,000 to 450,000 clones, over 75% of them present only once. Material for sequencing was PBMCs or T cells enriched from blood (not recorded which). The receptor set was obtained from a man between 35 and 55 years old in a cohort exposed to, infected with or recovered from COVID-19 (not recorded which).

Here the CDR3 reads CASSIRLAGYNEQFF. In DNA form, the CDR3 reads TGTGCCAGTAGCATTAGACTAGCGGGATACAATGAGCAGTTCTTC. V usage is TRBV19 and J usage is TRBJ2-1; 11 bases match TRBD2. This CDR3 contains 15 residues. Germline trimming cut 6 bases from V and 4 bases from J; bases unmatched to any gene: 5. CDR1 is LNHDA and CDR2 is SQIVND in the germline V gene (reference sequence). Full variable domain (remainder filled in from reference TRBV19 and TRBJ2-1): DGGITQSPKYLFRKEGQNVTLSCEQNLNHDAMYWYRQDPGQGLRLIYYSQIVNDFQKGDIAEGYSVSREKKESFPLTVTSAQKNPTAFYLCASSIRLAGYNEQFFGPGTRLTVL.

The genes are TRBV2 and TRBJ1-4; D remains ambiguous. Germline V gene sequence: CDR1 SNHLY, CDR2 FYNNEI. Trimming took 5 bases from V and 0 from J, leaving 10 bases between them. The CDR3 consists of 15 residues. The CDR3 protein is CASSQKTPTNEKLFF. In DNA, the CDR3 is TGTGCCAGCAGTCAAAAGACACCAACTAATGAAAAACTGTTTTTT.

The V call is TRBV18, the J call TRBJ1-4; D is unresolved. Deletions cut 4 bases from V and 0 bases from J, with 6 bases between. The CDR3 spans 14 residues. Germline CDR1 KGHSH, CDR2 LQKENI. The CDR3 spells CASSRVATNEKLFF. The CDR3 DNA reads TGTGCCAGCTCACGCGTTGCAACTAATGAAAAACTGTTTTTT. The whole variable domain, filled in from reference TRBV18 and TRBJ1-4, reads NAGVMQNPRHLVRRRGQEARLRCSPMKGHSHVYWYRQLPEEGLKFMVYLQKENIIDESGMPKERFSAEFPKEGPSILRIQQVVRGDSAAYFCASSRVATNEKLFFGSGTQLSVL.